Many counts were recorded for the clone carrying this T cell receptor beta chain. This sample is drawn from a study of identical twins. The trim removed 6 bases at V and 5 bases at J, leaving 5 bases unmatched. Germline V gives CDR1 SQVTM, CDR2 ANQGSEA. The CDR3 spans 13 residues. TCRdb called the 5' RACE reads again in MiXCR, with one record for every CDR3 protein. This table has about 810,000 distinct CDR3 sequences, roughly an eighth appearing once. These same records also appear under a second study, on yellow fever vaccine responses in identical twins.

Specimen: PBMCs. This chain connects TRBV29-1 to TRBJ2-2; 8 bases are a match to TRBD1. The TCR sequence derives from a woman aged 18 to 35 in good health. Here the CDR3 reads CSVGTGGTGELFF. The CDR3 region has the DNA TGCAGCGTGGGGACAGGTGGGACCGGGGAGCTGTTTTTT.